One sample yielded the 10 T cell receptor beta chains listed below, sequenced in a study of human T cells and chemical hapten exposure. Using its own MiXCR run on the RACE reads, TCRdb lists one record per CDR3 protein. The sample includes a few hundred thousand distinct CDR3 sequences, more than 5% seen only once; the top ten take under 7%. Sample time point: patch test 2, 6 weeks after DPC sensitization. Sample treatment: therapeutic diphenylcyclopropenone sensitization with weekly scalp DPC. Sequenced here: whole blood, sampled in connection with sensitization to the hapten diphenylcyclopropenone (DPC). The receptors were sampled from a woman aged 18-29 years with alopecia areata. Some clones in this sample may be carry-over from other donors' samples.

The sample holds many counts of this clonotype. CDR3 sequence: CASSESRDSNYGYTF. In DNA form, the CDR3 reads TGTGCCAGCAGTGAATCGAGGGACAGCAACTATGGCTACACCTTC. V gene TRBV2 combines with J gene TRBJ1-2, with 7 bases that match TRBD1. The CDR3 totals 15 residues. Germline V CDR1 and CDR2: SNHLY, FYNNEI. After removal of 2 bases from V and 2 bases from J, the junction contained 5 bases not matched to a gene.

This clonotype was counted ten times or more. The chain carries TRBV28 and TRBJ1-5, with 9 bases aligning to TRBD1. J gave up 4 bases and V 2 bases, and 3 bases lay outside the gene matches. The length of the CDR3 is 15 residues. Germline-derived CDR1 and CDR2 are MDHEN and SYDVKM. CDR3 DNA: TGTGCCAGCAGTTTAGCAGGGACAGGGAATCAGCCCCAGCATTTT. It encodes CASSLAGTGNQPQHF.

J is TRBJ1-4 and V is TRBV7-2, with TRBD1 matching 9 bases. J lost 8 bases, V lost 5 bases, and 9 bases had no gene match. The CDR3 is made up of 15 amino acids. Germline V gives CDR1 SGHTA, CDR2 FQGNSA. The CDR3 DNA follows: TGTGCCAGCAGCCTCCGGGACAGGGTTGGCGAAAAACTGTTTTTT. Translated, it gives CASSLRDRVGEKLFF.

The chain joins TRBV7-2 to TRBJ2-7; 7 bases line up with TRBD1. V dropped 4 bases and J dropped 3; count of bases not matched to a gene: 3. CDR1 is SGHTA, CDR2 FQGNSA, per germline. The CDR3 extends over 13 amino acids. CDR3 nucleotides: TGTGCCAGCAGCTACAGGGGAAACTACGAGCAGTACTTC. Its translation: CASSYRGNYEQYF.

V is TRBV18 and J is TRBJ2-2, with 8 nucleotides matching TRBD1. Germline loops: CDR1 KGHSH, CDR2 LQKENI. The CDR3 loop spans 16 amino acids. The J segment lost 1 base and the V segment lost 3 bases, leaving 4 bases of the junction unmatched. CDR3 sequence reads: CASSPLGQVNTGELFF. CDR3 DNA sequence: TGTGCCAGCTCACCCCTGGGACAGGTGAACACCGGGGAGCTGTTTTTT. The entire variable domain, with the rest obtained from reference TRBV18 and TRBJ2-2, is as follows: NAGVMQNPRHLVRRRGQEARLRCSPMKGHSHVYWYRQLPEEGLKFMVYLQKENIIDESGMPKERFSAEFPKEGPSILRIQQVVRGDSAAYFCASSPLGQVNTGELFFGEGSRLTVL.

This clonotype was recorded at least ten times. This rearrangement joins TRBV5-1 to TRBJ1-1, with 8 bases aligning to TRBD1. The germline gives CDR1 SGHRS, CDR2 YFSETQ. The CDR3 covers 14 residues. Trimming took 2 bases from V and 5 from J; bases not matched to a gene: 5. The CDR3 region is CASSFTGGGTEAFF. For the CDR3, the DNA is TGCGCCAGCAGCTTTACAGGGGGAGGGACTGAAGCTTTCTTT.

This rearrangement joins TRBV3-1 to TRBJ1-3, with a tentative D call TRBD1 (5 bases). Germline V gene lookup returns CDR1 LGHDT and CDR2 YNNKEL (reference sequence). V dropped 4 bases and J dropped 1 base, with 11 bases sitting between them. CDR3 length: 15 residues. The CDR3 spells CASSLGHSSGNTIYF. The CDR3 DNA is TGTGCCAGCAGCCTTGGACATTCATCTGGAAACACCATATATTTT.

The chain has TRBV6-5 and TRBJ2-7; D is ambiguous. CDR3 length equals 11 residues. From germline, CDR1 is MNHEY and CDR2 SVGAGI. The V and J ends lost 5 bases and 7 bases respectively, with 9 bases between them. The CDR3 protein is CASSNRREQYF. CDR3 DNA: TGTGCCAGCAGTAATCGAAGGGAGCAGTACTTC.

There are many counts of this clonotype. The genes are TRBV3-1 and TRBJ2-7, with D perhaps matching TRBD1 (6 bases). V was pared by 5 bases and J by 3 bases, with 17 bases between. The CDR3 covers 15 residues. The germline gives CDR1 LGHDT, CDR2 YNNKEL (reference sequence). CDR3 sequence: CASSEAGQLNYEQYF. The CDR3 DNA reads as TGTGCCAGCAGCGAAGCCGGACAGCTAAACTACGAGCAGTACTTC.

This clonotype was detected ten times or more. The chain has TRBV7-3 and TRBJ1-2; D uncertain. The germline V gene encodes CDR1 SGHTA and CDR2 FQGTGA. CDR3 length equals 14 residues. V was shortened by 6 bases and J by 0 bases, with 11 bases between the two germline ends. The CDR3 region has the DNA TGTGCCAGCAGTCCCGCGGGTTCTAACTATGGCTACACCTTC. It encodes CASSPAGSNYGYTF.